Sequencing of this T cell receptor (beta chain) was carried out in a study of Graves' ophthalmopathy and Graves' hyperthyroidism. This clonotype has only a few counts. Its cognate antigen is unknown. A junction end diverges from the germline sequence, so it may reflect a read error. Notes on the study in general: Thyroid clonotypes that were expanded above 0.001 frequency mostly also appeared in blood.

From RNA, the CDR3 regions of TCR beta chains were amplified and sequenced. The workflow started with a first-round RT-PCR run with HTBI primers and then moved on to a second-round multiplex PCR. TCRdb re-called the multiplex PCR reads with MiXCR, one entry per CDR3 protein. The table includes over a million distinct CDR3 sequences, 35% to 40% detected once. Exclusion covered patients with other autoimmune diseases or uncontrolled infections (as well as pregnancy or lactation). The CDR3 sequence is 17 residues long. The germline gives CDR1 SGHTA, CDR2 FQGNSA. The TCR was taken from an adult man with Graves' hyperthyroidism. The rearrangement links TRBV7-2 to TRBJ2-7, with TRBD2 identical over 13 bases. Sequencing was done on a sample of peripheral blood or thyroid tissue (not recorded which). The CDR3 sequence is CASSRSGGLAGVGEQYF. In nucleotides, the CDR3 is TGCGCCAGCAGCCGATCGGGTGGACTAGCGGGAGTCGGCGAGCAGTACTTC.